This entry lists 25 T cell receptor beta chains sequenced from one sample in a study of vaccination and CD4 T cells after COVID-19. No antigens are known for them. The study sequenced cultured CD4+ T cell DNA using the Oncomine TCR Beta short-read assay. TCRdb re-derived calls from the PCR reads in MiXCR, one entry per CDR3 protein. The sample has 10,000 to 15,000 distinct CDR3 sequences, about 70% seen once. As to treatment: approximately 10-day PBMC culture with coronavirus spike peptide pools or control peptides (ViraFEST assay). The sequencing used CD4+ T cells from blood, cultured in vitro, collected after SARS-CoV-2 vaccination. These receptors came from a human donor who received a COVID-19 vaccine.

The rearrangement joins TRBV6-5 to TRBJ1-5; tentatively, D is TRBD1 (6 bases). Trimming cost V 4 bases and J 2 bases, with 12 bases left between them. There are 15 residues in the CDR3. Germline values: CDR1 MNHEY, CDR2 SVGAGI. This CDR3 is CASSLMAGGNQPQHF. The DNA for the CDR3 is TGTGCCAGCAGTTTGATGGCAGGGGGCAATCAGCCCCAGCATTTT.

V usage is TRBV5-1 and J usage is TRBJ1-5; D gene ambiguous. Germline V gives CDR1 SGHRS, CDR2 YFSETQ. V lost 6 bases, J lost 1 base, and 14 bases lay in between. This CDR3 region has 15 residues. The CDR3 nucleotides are TGCGCCAGCACGATGTTGGGCGGAAGCAATCAGCCCCAGCATTTT. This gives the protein CASTMLGGSNQPQHF.

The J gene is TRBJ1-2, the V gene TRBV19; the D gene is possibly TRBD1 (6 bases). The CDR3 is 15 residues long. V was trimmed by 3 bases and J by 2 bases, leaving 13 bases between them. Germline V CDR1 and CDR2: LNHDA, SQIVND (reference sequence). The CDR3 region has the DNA TGTGCCAGTAGTATGATAGAACAGGGAAACTATGGCTACACCTTC. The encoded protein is CASSMIEQGNYGYTF. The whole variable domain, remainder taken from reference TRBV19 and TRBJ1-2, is DGGITQSPKYLFRKEGQNVTLSCEQNLNHDAMYWYRQDPGQGLRLIYYSQIVNDFQKGDIAEGYSVSREKKESFPLTVTSAQKNPTAFYLCASSMIEQGNYGYTFGSGTRLTVV.

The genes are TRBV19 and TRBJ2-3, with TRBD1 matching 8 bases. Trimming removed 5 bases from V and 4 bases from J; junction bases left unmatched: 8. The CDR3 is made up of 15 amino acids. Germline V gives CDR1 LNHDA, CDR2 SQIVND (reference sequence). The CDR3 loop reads CASSRSAGGSDTQYF. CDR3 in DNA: TGTGCCAGTAGTCGGTCGGCAGGGGGCTCAGATACGCAGTATTTT.

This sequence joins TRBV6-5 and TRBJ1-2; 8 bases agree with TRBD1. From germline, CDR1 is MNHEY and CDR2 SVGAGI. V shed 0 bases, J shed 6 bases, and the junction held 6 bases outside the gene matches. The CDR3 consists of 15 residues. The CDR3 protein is CASSYSGQGKDGYTF. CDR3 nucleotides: TGTGCCAGCAGTTACTCAGGACAGGGTAAAGATGGCTACACCTTC.

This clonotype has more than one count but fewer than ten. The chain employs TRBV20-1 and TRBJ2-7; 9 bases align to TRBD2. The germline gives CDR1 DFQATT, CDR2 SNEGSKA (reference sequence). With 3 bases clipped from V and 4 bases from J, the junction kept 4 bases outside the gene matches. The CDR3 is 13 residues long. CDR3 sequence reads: CSARRGGAYEQYF. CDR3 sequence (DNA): TGCAGTGCTAGGCGGGGGGGCGCATACGAGCAGTACTTC.

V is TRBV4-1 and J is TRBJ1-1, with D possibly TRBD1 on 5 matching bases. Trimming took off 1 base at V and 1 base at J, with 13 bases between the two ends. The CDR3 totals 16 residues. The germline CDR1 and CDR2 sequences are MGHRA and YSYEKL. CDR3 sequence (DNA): TGCGCCAGCAGCCAAGTTCTCGACGGGACGAACACTGAAGCTTTCTTT. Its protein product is CASSQVLDGTNTEAFF.

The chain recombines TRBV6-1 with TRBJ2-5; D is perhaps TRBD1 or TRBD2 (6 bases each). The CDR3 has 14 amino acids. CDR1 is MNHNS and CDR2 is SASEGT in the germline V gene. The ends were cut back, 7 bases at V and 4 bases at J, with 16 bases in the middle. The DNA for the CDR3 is TGTGCCAGCACCCGGGGGCACGGGGGAGAGACCCAGTACTTC. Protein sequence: CASTRGHGGETQYF.

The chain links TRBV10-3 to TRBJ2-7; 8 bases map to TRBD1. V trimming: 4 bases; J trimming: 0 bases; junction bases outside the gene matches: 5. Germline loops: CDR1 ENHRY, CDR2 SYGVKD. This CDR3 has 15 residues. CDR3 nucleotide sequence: TGTGCCATCAGTGTTCAGACAGGGGTCTCCTACGAGCAGTACTTC. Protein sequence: CAISVQTGVSYEQYF.

The CDR3 DNA reads as TGTGCCAGTAGTTTCGACAGGAACACTGAAGCTTTCTTT. Its translation is CASSFDRNTEAFF. This chain links TRBV19 with TRBJ1-1, with D possibly matching TRBD1 (5 bases). CDR1 LNHDA and CDR2 SQIVND come from the germline V gene (reference sequence). With 5 bases removed from V and 1 base from J, the gap between germline ends came to 8 bases. The length of the CDR3 is 13 residues.

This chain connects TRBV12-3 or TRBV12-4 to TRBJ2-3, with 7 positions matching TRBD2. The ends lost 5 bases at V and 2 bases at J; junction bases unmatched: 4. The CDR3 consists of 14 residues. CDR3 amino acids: CASSQRLATDTQYF. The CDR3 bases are TGTGCCAGCAGTCAGAGACTAGCCACAGATACGCAGTATTTT.

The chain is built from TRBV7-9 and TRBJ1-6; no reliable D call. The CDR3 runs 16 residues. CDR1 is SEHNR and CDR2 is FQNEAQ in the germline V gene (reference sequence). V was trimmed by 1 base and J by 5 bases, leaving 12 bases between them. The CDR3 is CASSLGWGFNNSPLHF. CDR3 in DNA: TGTGCCAGCAGCTTAGGATGGGGTTTCAATAATTCACCCCTCCACTTT.

CDR3 loop: CATSVRGSTDTQYF. The DNA of the CDR3 is TGTGCCACCAGTGTTCGGGGTAGCACAGATACGCAGTATTTT. The genes are TRBV24-1 and TRBJ2-3; perhaps TRBD2 as D (5 bases). CDR1 is KGHDR and CDR2 is SFDVKD in the germline V gene. V was shortened by 5 bases and J by 0 bases, with 8 bases between the two germline ends. The CDR3 has 14 residues.

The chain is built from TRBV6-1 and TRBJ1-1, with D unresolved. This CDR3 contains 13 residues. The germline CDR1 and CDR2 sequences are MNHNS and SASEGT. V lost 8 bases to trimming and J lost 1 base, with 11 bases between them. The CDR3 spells CASQRSANTEAFF. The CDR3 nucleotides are TGTGCCAGCCAAAGGTCGGCGAACACTGAAGCTTTCTTT.

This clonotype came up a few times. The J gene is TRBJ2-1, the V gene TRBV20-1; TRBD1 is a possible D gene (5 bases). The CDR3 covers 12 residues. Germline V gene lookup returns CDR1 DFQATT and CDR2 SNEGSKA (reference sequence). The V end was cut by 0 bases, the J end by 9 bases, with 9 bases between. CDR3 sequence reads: CSAREAGAEQFF. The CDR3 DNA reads TGCAGTGCTAGAGAAGCTGGGGCTGAGCAGTTCTTC.

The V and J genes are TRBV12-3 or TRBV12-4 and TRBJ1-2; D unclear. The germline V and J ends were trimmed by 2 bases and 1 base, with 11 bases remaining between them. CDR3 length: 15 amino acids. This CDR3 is CASSLWVRINYGYTF. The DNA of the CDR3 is TGTGCCAGCAGTTTATGGGTTCGAATTAACTATGGCTACACCTTC.

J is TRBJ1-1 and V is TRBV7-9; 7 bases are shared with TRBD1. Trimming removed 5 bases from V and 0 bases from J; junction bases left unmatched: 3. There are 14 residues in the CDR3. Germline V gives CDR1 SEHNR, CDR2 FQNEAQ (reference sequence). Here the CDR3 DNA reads TGTGCCAGCAGCCAGGGACAGATGAACACTGAAGCTTTCTTT. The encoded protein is CASSQGQMNTEAFF.

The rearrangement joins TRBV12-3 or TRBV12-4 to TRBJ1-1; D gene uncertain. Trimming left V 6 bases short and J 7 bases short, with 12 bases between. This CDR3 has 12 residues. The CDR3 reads CASSTRTGEAFF. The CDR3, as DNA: TGTGCCAGCAGCACGCGGACGGGTGAAGCTTTCTTT.

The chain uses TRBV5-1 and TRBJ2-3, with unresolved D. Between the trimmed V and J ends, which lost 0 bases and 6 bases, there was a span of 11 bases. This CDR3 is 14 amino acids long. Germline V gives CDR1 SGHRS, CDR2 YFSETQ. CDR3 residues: CASSLGGWADTQYF. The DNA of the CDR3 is TGCGCCAGCAGCTTGGGGGGTTGGGCGGATACGCAGTATTTT.

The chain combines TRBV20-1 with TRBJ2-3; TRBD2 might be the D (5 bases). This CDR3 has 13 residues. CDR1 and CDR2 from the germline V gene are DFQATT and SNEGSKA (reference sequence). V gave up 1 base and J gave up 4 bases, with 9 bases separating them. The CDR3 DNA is TGCAGTGCTAGAGTTGACTATCCAGATACGCAGTATTTT. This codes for CSARVDYPDTQYF.

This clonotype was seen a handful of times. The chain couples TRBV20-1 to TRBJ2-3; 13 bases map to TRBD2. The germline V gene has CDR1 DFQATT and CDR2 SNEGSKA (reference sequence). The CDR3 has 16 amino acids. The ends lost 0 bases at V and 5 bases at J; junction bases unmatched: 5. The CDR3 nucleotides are TGCAGTGCTAGAGACACTAGCGGGGGGGCCGGAGATACGCAGTATTTT. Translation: CSARDTSGGAGDTQYF.

Here the CDR3 reads CASRGFDRGGYTF. For the CDR3, the DNA is TGTGCCAGCAGAGGGTTCGACAGGGGCGGCTACACCTTC. V usage is TRBV12-3 or TRBV12-4 and J usage is TRBJ1-2; 8 nucleotides align to TRBD1. The CDR3 covers 13 residues. V gave up 6 bases and J gave up 8 bases; unmatched junction bases: 8.

The CDR3 DNA reads TGTGCCAGCAGCTTCCGGCAAGGCAGGGAGACCCAGTACTTC. Its translation: CASSFRQGRETQYF. V gene TRBV5-8 combines with J gene TRBJ2-5; no firm D call. Germline CDR1 and CDR2: SGHTS and YDEGEE. Trimming cost V 2 bases and J 5 bases, with 13 bases left between them. The CDR3 contains 14 residues.

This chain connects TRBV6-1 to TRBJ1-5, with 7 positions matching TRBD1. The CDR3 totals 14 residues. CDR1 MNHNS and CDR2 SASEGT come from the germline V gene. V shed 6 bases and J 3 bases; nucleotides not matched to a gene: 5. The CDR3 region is CASSRTGANQPQHF. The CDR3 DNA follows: TGTGCCAGCAGCCGAACAGGGGCCAATCAGCCCCAGCATTTT.

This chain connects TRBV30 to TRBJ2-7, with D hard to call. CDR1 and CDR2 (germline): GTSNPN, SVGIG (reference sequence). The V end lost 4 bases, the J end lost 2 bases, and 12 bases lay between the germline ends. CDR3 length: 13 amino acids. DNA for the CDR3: TGTGCCTGGATACCGATTTTAACCTACGAGCAGTACTTC. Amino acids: CAWIPILTYEQYF.